This T cell receptor beta chain was retrieved from a study of OX40 agonist ivuxolimab in advanced cancers. In terms of the full investigation: Ivuxolimab was an agonistic, fully human IgG2 monoclonal antibody directed against OX40 (CD134), a costimulatory receptor. The purpose of peripheral TCRbeta sequencing was to test whether ivuxolimab changed TCR sequence diversity and led to clonal T-cell expansion. The paper reports the monotherapy dose-escalation portion (N of about 47 patients) of the phase I ivuxolimab trial. A male proportion of 82.7% and a mean age of approximately 60 years, ranging from roughly 20 to 80, were recorded for the dose-escalation cohort. Partial responses occurred in three dose-escalation patients, of whom one had hepatocellular carcinoma and two had cutaneous melanoma. Of the roughly 54 dose-escalation patients, hepatocellular carcinoma was present in roughly 19, melanoma in approximately 15, renal cell carcinoma in 9 and head and neck cancer in 9. Patients were allowed to have had prior anti-PD-1, anti-PD-L1 or anti-CTLA-4 therapy, and roughly two fifths of the dose-escalation patients had been treated with checkpoint inhibitors. Intravenous ivuxolimab was administered to patients every 2 weeks at six dose levels: 0.01, 0.1, 0.3, 1.5, 3 and 10 mg/kg.

A remark on this clone: The specificity of this receptor is unknown. No qualities accompany the bases; no much larger clone lies one base away.

Genomic DNA was isolated from the sorted cells so that the TCRbeta CDR3 region could be sequenced. The immunoSEQ Assay was used for sequencing of TCRbeta CDR3 regions. TCRdb holds this immuneACCESS table with in-frame rearrangements only. Some clones are missing; in checked studies, unresolved V genes explain under half, and the rest has no known cause. Counted in this sample were about 49,000 clones; nearly 80% of them appeared once. The ten biggest clones cover around 2.4% of the sample. General conclusions and limits of the study: After ivuxolimab, expanded clones were on average more numerous among CD8+ T cells than among CD4+ T cells. Which antigens the clonally expanded peripheral T cells were specific for was not determined. Clonal expansion of both CD4+ and CD8+ blood T cells was observed from baseline to week 6 at doses 0.1 to 3.0 mg/kg. Low levels of normalized T-cell clonal expansion were also seen in some patients who did not respond. In the 0.1-3.0 mg/kg groups, partial responders were among the patients with the lowest normalized peripheral clonal expansion, particularly in CD8+ T cells.

Patients with a history of autoimmune disease or receiving systemic immunosuppression were excluded from the trial. Peripheral blood for TCR sequencing was drawn from every dose cohort at baseline, at cycle 4 day 1 and at cycle 7 day 1. The samples were taken from a phase I, first-in-human, multicenter, open-label dose-escalation trial of ivuxolimab. The trial enrolled adults with locally advanced or metastatic head and neck squamous cell, hepatocellular, melanoma or renal cell carcinoma. Before TCR sequencing, CD4+ and CD8+ T cells were separately sorted from peripheral blood. V is trimmed back by 5 bases and J by 6 bases, and the junction contains 6 bases that no gene match accounts for. The CDR3 spans 13 residues, from the cysteine through the phenylalanine. The DNA shown is the 39-base CDR3, in frame from base 1. The germline V gene yields SGDLS for CDR1 and YYNGEE for CDR2.

The source material was CD4+ or CD8+ T cells sorted from blood, sampled in a trial of the OX40 agonist ivuxolimab. The receptor's source is an adult with an advanced solid tumor such as melanoma, head and neck, liver or kidney cancer. The sequence is built from TRBV9 and TRBJ2-7; the central 9 bases match TRBD2. The CDR3 protein sequence reads: CASSLGLASEQYF. The DNA reads TGTGCCAGCAGTCTGGGACTAGCCTCCGAGCAGTACTTC.